This is a list of T cell receptor beta chains from one sample in a study of blood T cell repertoires in COVID-19. Here immunoSEQ multiplex PCR was the method, and the copy in TCRdb shows in-frame clones only, minus some. The data hold around 390,000 clones, with approximately 87% observed a single time. The sample taken for sequencing was PBMCs or T cells enriched from blood (not recorded which). Receptor source: a woman in her 50s who had recovered from COVID-19. The CDR3 runs from the conserved cysteine through the conserved F or W. The D gene is left open where the match is weak. The listing skips clone size in some rows; elsewhere it reads once, few, many or a size class.

D gene	clone size	V gene	J gene	CDR3 DNA	CDR3 protein
-	-	TRBV7-2	TRBJ1-1	TGTGCCAGCACGTACGGGGGAAGGAGTACTGAAGCTTTCTTT	CASTYGGRSTEAFF
-	few	TRBV5-6	TRBJ1-1	TGTGCCAGCAGCTACAACATGAACACTGAAGCTTTCTTT	CASSYNMNTEAFF
-	-	TRBV7-2	TRBJ1-5	TGTGCCAGCAGCTTTCGGCTGGGAGATCAGCCCCAGCATTTT	CASSFRLGDQPQHF
-	-	TRBV7-6	TRBJ2-3	TGTGCCAGCAGCCTTAAGGGGACAATCGTGACAGATACGCAGTATTTT	CASSLKGTIVTDTQYF
TRBD1	-	TRBV27	TRBJ1-6	TGTGCCAGCACCTTAACAGGGGCTGGTAATTCACCCCTCCACTTT	CASTLTGAGNSPLHF
-	-	TRBV3-1/TRBV3-2	TRBJ1-5	TGTGCCAGCAGTCCCATGGAGTCTCAGCCCCAGCATTTT	CASSPMESQPQHF
-	-	TRBV3-1/TRBV3-2	TRBJ1-4	TGTGCCAGCAGCGCCGGGTTGTCTTTCGAAAAACTGTTTTTT	CASSAGLSFEKLFF
-	-	TRBV19	TRBJ2-7	TGTGCCAGTAGTATAGGTGACAGCACCTACGAGCAGTACTTC	CASSIGDSTYEQYF
TRBD1	-	TRBV30	TRBJ1-3	TGTGCCTGGAGTAGACAGGGGGGCTCTGGAAACACCATATATTTT	CAWSRQGGSGNTIYF
TRBD2	once	TRBV27	TRBJ2-7	TGTGCCAGCAGTTCCCTGGGGGGGGAGCAGTACTTC	CASSSLGGEQYF
TRBD1	once	TRBV15	TRBJ1-2	TGTGCCACCAGCCGAACGCGGGACAGCAACTATGGCTACACCTTC	CATSRTRDSNYGYTF
-	-	TRBV6-5	TRBJ2-7	TGTGCCAGCAGGTCCCCCGGGGGTACTTACTACGAGCAGTACTTC	CASRSPGGTYYEQYF
-	-	TRBV27	TRBJ1-1	TGTGCCAGCAGCTACTCGTATGGTCGAAATACTGAAGCTTTCTTT	CASSYSYGRNTEAFF
-	few	TRBV24-1	TRBJ2-2	TGTGCCACCAGTGATGAAAGGGAGTCCGGGGAGCTGTTTTTT	CATSDERESGELFF
TRBD2	-	TRBV7-2	TRBJ2-7	TGTGCCAGCAGCTTAGCGATCTCTGCGAGCGGGGGGCGGTACGAGCAGTACTTC	CASSLAISASGGRYEQYF
TRBD1	-	TRBV5-8	TRBJ1-5	TGTGCCAGCAGCTTGAGGGGACAGGGTTCCAATCAGCCCCAGCATTTT	CASSLRGQGSNQPQHF
TRBD1	once	TRBV11-3	TRBJ2-2	TGTGCCAGCAAACGGACAGGAGTAGATGCCGGGGAGCTGTTTTTT	CASKRTGVDAGELFF
TRBD1	once	TRBV29-1	TRBJ1-5	TGCAGCGTTGGGACAGGGGGCAATCAGCCCCAGCATTTT	CSVGTGGNQPQHF
-	-	TRBV5-1	TRBJ2-3	TGCGCCAGCTCTGACTTGACAGATACGCAGTATTTT	CASSDLTDTQYF
-	once	TRBV28	TRBJ2-2	TGTGCCAGCAGTTTAGAGTTTACCGGGGAGCTGTTTTTT	CASSLEFTGELFF
-	-	TRBV7-2	TRBJ2-5	TGTGCCAGCAGCTTAGTGGCCAGTGGAGAGACCCAGTACTTC	CASSLVASGETQYF